One sample yielded the 12 T cell receptor beta chains listed below, sequenced in a study of Tregs in tolerant kidney transplant recipients. Clones were read by immunoSEQ multiplex PCR, and TCRdb kept only the in-frame ones, dropping some. The table includes 110,000 or so clones, about 91% detected once. Sequenced material: CD4+ T cells from blood. The receptor set was obtained from a human donor in good health.

The V gene is TRBV11-3, the J gene TRBJ1-1, with D possibly matching TRBD1 (5 bases). Germline CDR1 reads SGHNT; CDR2 reads YENEEA. Trimming took off 0 bases at V and 1 base at J, with 6 bases between the two ends. The CDR3 covers 14 residues. The chain's CDR3 is CASSLEGQNTEAFF. The CDR3 DNA is TGTGCCAGCAGCTTAGAGGGGCAGAACACTGAAGCTTTCTTT.

The V call is TRBV2, the J call TRBJ1-1, with D unresolved. V lost 4 bases and J lost 1, with 7 bases in between. Germline CDR1 and CDR2: SNHLY and FYNNEI. The CDR3 consists of 13 residues. CDR3: CASSGNKNTEAFF. The CDR3 DNA is TGTGCCAGCAGTGGAAATAAGAACACTGAAGCTTTCTTT.

This clone has more than one count but fewer than ten. This sequence joins TRBV6-1 and TRBJ2-7; weak D call: TRBD1 (5 bases). This CDR3 has 13 amino acids. The ends were cut back, 5 bases at V and 1 base at J, with 9 bases in the middle. Germline CDR1 MNHNS, CDR2 SASEGT. CDR3 sequence: CASSNRNSYEQYF. Written as DNA, the CDR3 is TGTGCCAGCAGTAACAGGAATTCCTACGAGCAGTACTTC.

This rearrangement joins TRBV30 to TRBJ1-5, with TRBD1 matching 7 bases. This CDR3 is built from 14 residues. The germline CDR1 and CDR2 sequences are GTSNPN and SVGIG (reference sequence). Trimming at V came to 2 bases and at J to 4 bases, leaving 5 bases not matched to a gene. DNA of the CDR3: TGTGCCTGGAGTCGGACAGGTTCAAATCAGCCCCAGCATTTT. Amino acids: CAWSRTGSNQPQHF.

The rearrangement uses TRBV5-1 and TRBJ2-3; 9 nucleotides align to TRBD2. The length of the CDR3 is 15 residues. V gave up 4 bases and J gave up 4 bases; unmatched junction bases: 7. In germline, CDR1 is SGHRS, CDR2 YFSETQ. The CDR3 coding sequence is TGCGCCAGCAGCGCCGGGACTAGCTCCCCAGATACGCAGTATTTT. Translating gives CASSAGTSSPDTQYF.

The genes are TRBV5-1 and TRBJ2-7, with TRBD2 identical over 14 bases. From germline, CDR1 is SGHRS and CDR2 YFSETQ. The V and J ends lost 1 base and 2 bases, in that order; junction bases with no gene match: 8. The CDR3 covers 18 residues. CDR3 DNA sequence: TGCGCCAGCAGCTTGCGACTAGCGGGGGGGCCCTGGCCCTACGAGCAGTACTTC. This gives the protein CASSLRLAGGPWPYEQYF.

The chain links TRBV5-4 to TRBJ2-1; 12 positions agree with TRBD2. The CDR3 is made up of 18 amino acids. CDR1 and CDR2 (germline): SGHNT, YYREEE (reference sequence). Trimming cost V 3 bases and J 0 bases; bases outside gene matches: 7. The CDR3 nucleotides read TGTGCCAGCAGCTACGGGACTAGCGGGCTGAGCTCCTACAATGAGCAGTTCTTC. As protein: CASSYGTSGLSSYNEQFF.

This clone is a singleton in its sample. The chain couples TRBV18 to TRBJ1-1; D perhaps matches TRBD1 (5 bases). Germline V gives CDR1 KGHSH, CDR2 LQKENI. V shed 6 bases and J shed 5 bases, with 10 bases lying between them. The CDR3 totals 12 residues. The CDR3 nucleotides read TGTGCCAGCTCGGCCCGGGGGACTGAAGCTTTCTTT. Translation: CASSARGTEAFF. The whole variable domain, remainder taken from reference TRBV18 and TRBJ1-1, is NAGVMQNPRHLVRRRGQEARLRCSPMKGHSHVYWYRQLPEEGLKFMVYLQKENIIDESGMPKERFSAEFPKEGPSILRIQQVVRGDSAAYFCASSARGTEAFFGQGTRLTVV.

This clone was seen a handful of times. The rearrangement joins TRBV7-3 to TRBJ1-1; D remains ambiguous. Germline lookup yields CDR1 SGHTA and CDR2 FQGTGA. This CDR3 comprises 15 residues. Trimming took 4 bases from V and 5 from J, leaving 17 bases between them. The CDR3 sequence is CASSSPGVRGTEAFF. The CDR3 region has the DNA TGTGCCAGCAGCTCCCCCGGGGTAAGAGGTACTGAAGCTTTCTTT.

The chain has TRBV6-6 and TRBJ1-3, with 9 bases identical to TRBD1. The ends lost 1 base at V and 6 bases at J; junction bases unmatched: 4. The CDR3 has 15 residues. From germline, CDR1 is MNHNY and CDR2 SVGAGI (reference sequence). This CDR3 reads CASSYWGTGQNTIYF. CDR3 coding DNA: TGTGCCAGCAGTTACTGGGGGACAGGGCAAAACACCATATATTTT.

The chain links TRBV14 to TRBJ1-2, with D possibly TRBD1 on 6 matching bases. CDR3 length equals 14 residues. The V gene lost 1 base and the J gene lost 4 bases, with 10 bases spanning the gap. Per the germline V gene, CDR1 is SGHDN and CDR2 is FVKESK. In DNA, the CDR3 is TGTGCCAGCAGCCAAGGGGGGCTCCCCTATGGCTACACCTTC. Translating it yields CASSQGGLPYGYTF.

The count of this clone is one. The rearrangement joins TRBV27 to TRBJ2-5; 7 nucleotides align to TRBD1. This CDR3 is 13 amino acids long. Unmatched junction bases numbered 5, after V lost 6 bases and J lost 4 bases. Germline CDR1 MNHEY, CDR2 SMNVEV (reference sequence). As DNA, the CDR3 is TGTGCCAGCAGGGCGACAGGGAGAGAGACCCAGTACTTC. Translating gives CASRATGRETQYF.